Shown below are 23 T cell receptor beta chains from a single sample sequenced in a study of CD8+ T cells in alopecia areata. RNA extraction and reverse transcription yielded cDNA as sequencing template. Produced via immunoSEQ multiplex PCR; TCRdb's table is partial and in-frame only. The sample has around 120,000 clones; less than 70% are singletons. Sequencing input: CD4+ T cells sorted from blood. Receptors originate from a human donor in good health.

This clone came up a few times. CDR3 sequence: CASRVAGSTDTQYF. DNA of the CDR3: TGTGCCAGTAGAGTGGCAGGGAGCACAGATACGCAGTATTTT. This rearrangement joins TRBV19 to TRBJ2-3, with D possibly matching TRBD1 (5 bases). This CDR3 is 14 amino acids long. Germline CDR1 and CDR2: LNHDA and SQIVND (reference sequence). V lost 6 bases and J lost 0, with 10 bases in between.

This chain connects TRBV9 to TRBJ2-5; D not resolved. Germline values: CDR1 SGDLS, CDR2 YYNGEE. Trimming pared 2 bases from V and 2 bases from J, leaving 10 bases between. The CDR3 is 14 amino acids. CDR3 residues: CASSVGTLQETQYF. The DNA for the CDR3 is TGTGCCAGCAGCGTGGGCACATTACAAGAGACCCAGTACTTC.

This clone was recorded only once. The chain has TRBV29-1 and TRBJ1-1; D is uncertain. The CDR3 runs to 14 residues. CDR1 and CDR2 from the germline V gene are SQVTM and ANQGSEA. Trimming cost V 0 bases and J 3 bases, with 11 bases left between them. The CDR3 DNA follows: TGCAGCGTTGAAGAACGACGGAGTTACACTGAAGCTTTCTTT. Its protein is CSVEERRSYTEAFF. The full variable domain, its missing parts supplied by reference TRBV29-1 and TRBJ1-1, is SAVISQKPSRDICQRGTSLTIQCQVDSQVTMMFWYRQQPGQSLTLIATANQGSEATYESGFVIDKFPISRPNLTFSTLTVSNMSPEDSSIYLCSVEERRSYTEAFFGQGTRLTVV.

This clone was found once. DNA for the CDR3: TGTGCCAGCAGAGTACGGACAGGGGGTTCGGGCTATGGCTACACCTTC. It yields the protein CASRVRTGGSGYGYTF. This chain joins TRBV25-1 and TRBJ1-2; 10 positions match TRBD1. CDR1 is MGHDK and CDR2 is SYGVNS in the germline V gene. This CDR3 spans 16 amino acids. The ends lost 6 bases at V and 4 bases at J; junction bases unmatched: 11.

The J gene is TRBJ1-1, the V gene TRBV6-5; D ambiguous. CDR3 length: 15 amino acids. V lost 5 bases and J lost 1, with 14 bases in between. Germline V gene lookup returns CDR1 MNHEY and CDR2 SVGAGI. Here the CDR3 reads CASSRYGDANTEAFF. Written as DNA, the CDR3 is TGTGCCAGCAGTCGCTATGGAGATGCGAACACTGAAGCTTTCTTT.

CDR3 residues: CASSQDSSGNTIYF. The CDR3 bases are TGTGCCAGCAGCCAGGACTCGTCTGGAAACACCATATATTTT. The V call is TRBV9, the J call TRBJ1-3; D unresolved. Trimming removed 4 bases from V and 1 base from J, with 9 bases in between. Germline V gene data show CDR1 as SGDLS and CDR2 as YYNGEE. The CDR3 has 14 residues.

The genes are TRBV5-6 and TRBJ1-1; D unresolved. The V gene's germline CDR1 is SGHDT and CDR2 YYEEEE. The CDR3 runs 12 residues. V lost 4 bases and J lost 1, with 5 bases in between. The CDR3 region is CASSRRNTEAFF. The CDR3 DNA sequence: TGTGCCAGCAGCCGCAGGAACACTGAAGCTTTCTTT.

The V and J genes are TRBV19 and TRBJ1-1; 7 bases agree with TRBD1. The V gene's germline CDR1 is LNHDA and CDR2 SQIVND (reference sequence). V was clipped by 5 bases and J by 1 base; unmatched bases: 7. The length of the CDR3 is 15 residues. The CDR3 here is CASSEQGRGNTEAFF. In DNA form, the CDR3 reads TGTGCCAGTAGTGAACAGGGGAGGGGGAACACTGAAGCTTTCTTT.

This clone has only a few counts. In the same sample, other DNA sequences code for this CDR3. The CDR3 spells CASSQGTNYGYTF. DNA of the CDR3: TGTGCCAGCAGCCAAGGGACGAACTATGGCTACACCTTC. The chain links TRBV14 to TRBJ1-2; D not certain. V shed 1 base and J shed 2 bases, with 5 bases lying between them. CDR1 is SGHDN, CDR2 FVKESK, per germline. This CDR3 is 13 amino acids long.

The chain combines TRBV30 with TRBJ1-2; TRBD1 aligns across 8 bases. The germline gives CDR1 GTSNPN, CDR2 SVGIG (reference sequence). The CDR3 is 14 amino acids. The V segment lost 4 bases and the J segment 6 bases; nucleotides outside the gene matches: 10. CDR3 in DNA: TGTGCCTGGACCCCAGGGGGCCGAGGTGATGGCTACACCTTC. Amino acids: CAWTPGGRGDGYTF. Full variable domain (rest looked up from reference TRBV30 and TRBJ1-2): SQTIHQWPATLVQPVGSPLSLECTVEGTSNPNLYWYRQAAGRGLQLLFYSVGIGQISSEVPQNLSASRPQDRQFILSSKKLLLSDSGFYLCAWTPGGRGDGYTFGSGTRLTVV.

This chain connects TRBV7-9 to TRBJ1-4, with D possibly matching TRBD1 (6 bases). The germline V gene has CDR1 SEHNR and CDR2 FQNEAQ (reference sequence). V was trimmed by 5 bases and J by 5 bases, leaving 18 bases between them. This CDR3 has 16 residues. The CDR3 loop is CASSLPPDSTNEKLFF. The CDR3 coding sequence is TGTGCCAGCAGCCTCCCTCCGGACAGCACAAATGAAAAACTGTTTTTT.

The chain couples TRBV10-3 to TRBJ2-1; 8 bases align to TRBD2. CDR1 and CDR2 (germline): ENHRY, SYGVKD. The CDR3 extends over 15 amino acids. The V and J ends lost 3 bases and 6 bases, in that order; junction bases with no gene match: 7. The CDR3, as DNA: TGTGCCATCAGTGACGGGACTAGTCGGACCAATGAGCAGTTCTTC. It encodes CAISDGTSRTNEQFF.

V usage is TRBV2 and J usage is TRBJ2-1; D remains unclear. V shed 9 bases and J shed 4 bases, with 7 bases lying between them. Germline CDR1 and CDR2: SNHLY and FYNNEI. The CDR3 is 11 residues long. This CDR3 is CARRKYNEQFF. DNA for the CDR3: TGTGCCAGAAGGAAGTACAATGAGCAGTTCTTC.

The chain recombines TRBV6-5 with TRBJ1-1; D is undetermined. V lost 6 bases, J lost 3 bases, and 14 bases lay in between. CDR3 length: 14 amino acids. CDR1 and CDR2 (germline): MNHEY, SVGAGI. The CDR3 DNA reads TGTGCCAGCAGGAGAGCAGGTTTGGACACTGAAGCTTTCTTT. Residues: CASRRAGLDTEAFF.

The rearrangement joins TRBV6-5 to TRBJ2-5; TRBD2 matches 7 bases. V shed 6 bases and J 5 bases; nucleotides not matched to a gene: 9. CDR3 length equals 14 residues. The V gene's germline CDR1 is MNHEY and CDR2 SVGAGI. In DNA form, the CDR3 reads TGTGCCAGCAGCCTAAGCGGGGAGAAGGAGACCCAGTACTTC. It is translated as CASSLSGEKETQYF.

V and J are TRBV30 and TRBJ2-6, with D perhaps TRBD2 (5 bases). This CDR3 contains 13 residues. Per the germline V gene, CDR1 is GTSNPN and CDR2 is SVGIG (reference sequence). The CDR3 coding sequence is TGTGCTCACGGAGGAATGGGAGCCGACGTCCTGACTTTC. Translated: CAHGGMGADVLTF.

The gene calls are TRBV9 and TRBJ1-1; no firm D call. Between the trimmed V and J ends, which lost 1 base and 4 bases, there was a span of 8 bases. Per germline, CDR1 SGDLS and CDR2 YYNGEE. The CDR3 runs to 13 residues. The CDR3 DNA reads TGTGCCAGCAGCGTACGTAAGGCCACTGAAGCTTTCTTT. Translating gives CASSVRKATEAFF.

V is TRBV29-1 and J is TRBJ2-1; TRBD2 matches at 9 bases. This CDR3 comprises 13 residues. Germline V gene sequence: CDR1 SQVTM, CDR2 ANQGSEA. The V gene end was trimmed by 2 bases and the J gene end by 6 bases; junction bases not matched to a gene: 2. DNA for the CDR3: TGCAGCGTTGAAACTAGCGGGCCCAATGAGCAGTTCTTC. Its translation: CSVETSGPNEQFF.

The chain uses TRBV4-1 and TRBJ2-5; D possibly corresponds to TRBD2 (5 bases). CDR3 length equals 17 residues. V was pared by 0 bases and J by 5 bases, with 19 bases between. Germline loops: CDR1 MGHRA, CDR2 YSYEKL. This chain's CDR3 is CASSQDWVLAPGETQYF. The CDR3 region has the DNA TGCGCCAGCAGCCAAGATTGGGTCCTAGCCCCGGGGGAGACCCAGTACTTC.

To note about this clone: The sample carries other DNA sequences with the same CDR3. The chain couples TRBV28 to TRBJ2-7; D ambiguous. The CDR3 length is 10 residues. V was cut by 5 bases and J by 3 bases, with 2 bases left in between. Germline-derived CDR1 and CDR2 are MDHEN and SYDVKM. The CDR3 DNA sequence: TGTGCCAGCAGTCGCTACGAGCAGTACTTC. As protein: CASSRYEQYF.

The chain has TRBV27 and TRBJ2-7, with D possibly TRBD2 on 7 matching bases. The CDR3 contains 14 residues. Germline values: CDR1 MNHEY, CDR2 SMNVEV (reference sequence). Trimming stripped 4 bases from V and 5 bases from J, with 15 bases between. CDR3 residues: CASSSRGGKDEQYF. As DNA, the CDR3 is TGTGCCAGCAGTTCGAGGGGGGGCAAGGACGAGCAGTACTTC.

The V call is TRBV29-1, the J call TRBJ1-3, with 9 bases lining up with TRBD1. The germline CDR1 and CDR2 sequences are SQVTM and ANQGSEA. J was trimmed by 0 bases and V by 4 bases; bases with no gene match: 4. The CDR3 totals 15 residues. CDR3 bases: TGCAGCGTTGCTGGGACAGGGAGCTCTGGAAACACCATATATTTT. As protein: CSVAGTGSSGNTIYF.

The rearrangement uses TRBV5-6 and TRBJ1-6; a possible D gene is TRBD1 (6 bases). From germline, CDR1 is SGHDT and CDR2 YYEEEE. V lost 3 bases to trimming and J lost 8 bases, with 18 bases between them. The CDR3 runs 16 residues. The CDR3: CASSWGAGPNHSPLHF. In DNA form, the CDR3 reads TGTGCCAGCAGCTGGGGGGCAGGGCCGAATCATTCACCCCTCCACTTT.